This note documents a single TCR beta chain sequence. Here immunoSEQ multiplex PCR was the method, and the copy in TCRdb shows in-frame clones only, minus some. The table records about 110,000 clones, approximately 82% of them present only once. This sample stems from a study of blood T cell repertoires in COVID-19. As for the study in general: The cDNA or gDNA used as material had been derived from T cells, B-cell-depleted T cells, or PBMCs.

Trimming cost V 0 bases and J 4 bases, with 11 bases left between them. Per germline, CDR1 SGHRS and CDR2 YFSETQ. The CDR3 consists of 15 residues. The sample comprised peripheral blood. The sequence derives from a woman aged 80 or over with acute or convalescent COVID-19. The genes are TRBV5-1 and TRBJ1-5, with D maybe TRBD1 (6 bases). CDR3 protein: CASSLGTVGNQPQHF. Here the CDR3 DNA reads TGCGCCAGCAGCTTGGGGACAGTGGGTAATCAGCCCCAGCATTTT.